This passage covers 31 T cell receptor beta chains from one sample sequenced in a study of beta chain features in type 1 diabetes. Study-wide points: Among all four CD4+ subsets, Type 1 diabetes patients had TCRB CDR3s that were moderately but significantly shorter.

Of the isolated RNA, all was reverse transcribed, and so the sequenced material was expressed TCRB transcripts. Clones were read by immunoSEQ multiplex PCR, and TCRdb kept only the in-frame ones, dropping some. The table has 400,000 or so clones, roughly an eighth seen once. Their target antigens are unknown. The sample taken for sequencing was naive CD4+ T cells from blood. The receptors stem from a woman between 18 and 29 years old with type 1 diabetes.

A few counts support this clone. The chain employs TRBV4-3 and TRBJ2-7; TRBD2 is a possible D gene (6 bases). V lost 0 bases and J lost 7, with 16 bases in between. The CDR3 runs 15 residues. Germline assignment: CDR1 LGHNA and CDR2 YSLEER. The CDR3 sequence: CASSQDFRGSGEQYF. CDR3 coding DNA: TGCGCCAGCAGCCAAGATTTCCGGGGGAGTGGGGAGCAGTACTTC.

Here the CDR3 reads CASSFLQGAHAPGYTF. Written as DNA, the CDR3 is TGTGCCAGCAGTTTCTTACAGGGGGCGCATGCCCCTGGCTACACCTTC. The rearrangement uses TRBV28 and TRBJ1-2; 9 bases line up with TRBD1. Per germline, CDR1 MDHEN and CDR2 SYDVKM. The CDR3 runs to 16 residues. V lost 3 bases, J lost 7 bases, and 12 bases stayed unmatched.

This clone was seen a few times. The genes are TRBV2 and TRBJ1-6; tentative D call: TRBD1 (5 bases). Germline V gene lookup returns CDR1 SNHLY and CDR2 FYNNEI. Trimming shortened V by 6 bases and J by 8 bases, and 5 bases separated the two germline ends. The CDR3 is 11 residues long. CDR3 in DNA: TGTGCCAGCAGCAGGGATTCACCCCTCCACTTT. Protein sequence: CASSRDSPLHF.

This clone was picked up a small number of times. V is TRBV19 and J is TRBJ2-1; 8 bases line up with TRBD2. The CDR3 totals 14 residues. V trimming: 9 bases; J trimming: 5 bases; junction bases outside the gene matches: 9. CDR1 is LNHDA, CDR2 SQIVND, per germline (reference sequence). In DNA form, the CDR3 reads TGTGCCAGCTCCGGGACTAGTTATAACAATGAGCAGTTCTTC. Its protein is CASSGTSYNNEQFF.

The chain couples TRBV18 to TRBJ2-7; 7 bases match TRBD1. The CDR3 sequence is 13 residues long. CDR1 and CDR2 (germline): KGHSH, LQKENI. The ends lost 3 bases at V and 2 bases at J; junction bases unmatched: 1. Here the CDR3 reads CASSPGQTYEQYF. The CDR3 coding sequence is TGTGCCAGCTCACCGGGACAGACCTACGAGCAGTACTTC.

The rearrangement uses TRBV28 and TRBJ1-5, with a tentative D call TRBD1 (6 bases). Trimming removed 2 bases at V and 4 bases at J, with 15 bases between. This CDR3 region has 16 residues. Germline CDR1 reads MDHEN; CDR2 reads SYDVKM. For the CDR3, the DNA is TGTGCCAGCAGTTTAAGTTATGGGACAATAAATCAGCCCCAGCATTTT. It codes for CASSLSYGTINQPQHF.

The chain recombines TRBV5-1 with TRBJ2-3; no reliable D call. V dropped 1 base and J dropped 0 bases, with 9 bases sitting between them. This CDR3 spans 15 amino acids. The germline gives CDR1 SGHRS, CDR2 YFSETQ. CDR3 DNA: TGCGCCAGCAGCTTGTACGGAGCTAGCACAGATACGCAGTATTTT. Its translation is CASSLYGASTDTQYF.

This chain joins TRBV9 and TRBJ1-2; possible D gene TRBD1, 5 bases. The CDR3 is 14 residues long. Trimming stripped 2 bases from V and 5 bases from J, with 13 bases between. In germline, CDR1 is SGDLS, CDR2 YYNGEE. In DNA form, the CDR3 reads TGTGCCAGCAGCGTCCCAGGGCAGCAGTATGGCTACACCTTC. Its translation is CASSVPGQQYGYTF.

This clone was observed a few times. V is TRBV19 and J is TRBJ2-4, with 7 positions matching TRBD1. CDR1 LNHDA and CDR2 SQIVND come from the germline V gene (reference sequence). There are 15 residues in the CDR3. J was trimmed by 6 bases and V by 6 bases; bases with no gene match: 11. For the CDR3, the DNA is TGTGCCAGTAGCCGACAGGGACGGTCGGTAAACATTCAGTACTTC. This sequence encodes CASSRQGRSVNIQYF.

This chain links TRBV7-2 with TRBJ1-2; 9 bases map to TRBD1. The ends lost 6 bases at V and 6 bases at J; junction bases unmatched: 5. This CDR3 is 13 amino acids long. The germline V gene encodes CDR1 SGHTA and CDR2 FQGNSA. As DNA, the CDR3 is TGTGCCAGCAGACCCGGGACAGGGAATGGCTACACCTTC. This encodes CASRPGTGNGYTF. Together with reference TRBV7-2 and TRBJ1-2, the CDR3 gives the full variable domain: GAGVSQSPSNKVTEKGKDVELRCDPISGHTALYWYRQSLGQGLEFLIYFQGNSAPDKSGLPSDRFSAERTGGSVSTLTIQRTQQEDSAVYLCASRPGTGNGYTFGSGTRLTVV.

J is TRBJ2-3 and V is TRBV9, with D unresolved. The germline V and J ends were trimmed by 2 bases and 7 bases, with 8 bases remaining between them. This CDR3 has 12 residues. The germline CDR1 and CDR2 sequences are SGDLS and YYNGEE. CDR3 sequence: CASSVPLYTQYF. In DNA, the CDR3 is TGTGCCAGCAGCGTTCCCCTCTATACGCAGTATTTT. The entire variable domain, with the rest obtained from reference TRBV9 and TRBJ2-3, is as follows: DSGVTQTPKHLITATGQRVTLRCSPRSGDLSVYWYQQSLDQGLQFLIQYYNGEERAKGNILERFSAQQFPDLHSELNLSSLELGDSALYFCASSVPLYTQYFGPGTRLTVL.

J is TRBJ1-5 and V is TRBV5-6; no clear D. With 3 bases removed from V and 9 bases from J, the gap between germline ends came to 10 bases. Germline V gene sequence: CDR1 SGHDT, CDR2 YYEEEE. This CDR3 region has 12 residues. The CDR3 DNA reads TGTGCCAGCAGCTGGGGAGTTGGGCCCCAGCATTTT. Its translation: CASSWGVGPQHF. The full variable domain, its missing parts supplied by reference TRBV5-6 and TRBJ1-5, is DAGVTQSPTHLIKTRGQQVTLRCSPKSGHDTVSWYQQALGQGPQFIFQYYEEEERQRGNFPDRFSGHQFPNYSSELNVNALLLGDSALYLCASSWGVGPQHFGDGTRLSIL.

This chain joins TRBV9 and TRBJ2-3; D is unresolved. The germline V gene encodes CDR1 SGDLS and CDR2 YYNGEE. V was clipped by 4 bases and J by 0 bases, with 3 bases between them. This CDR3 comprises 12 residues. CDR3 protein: CASSSSTDTQYF. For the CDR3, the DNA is TGTGCCAGCAGCTCGAGCACAGATACGCAGTATTTT.

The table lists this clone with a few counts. CDR3 region: CAISDRQETQYF. The CDR3 DNA sequence: TGTGCCATCAGTGACAGACAAGAGACCCAGTACTTC. The chain joins TRBV10-3 to TRBJ2-5, with D unclear. The germline V and J ends were trimmed by 3 bases and 2 bases, with 4 bases remaining between them. Per germline, CDR1 ENHRY and CDR2 SYGVKD. This CDR3 has 12 amino acids.

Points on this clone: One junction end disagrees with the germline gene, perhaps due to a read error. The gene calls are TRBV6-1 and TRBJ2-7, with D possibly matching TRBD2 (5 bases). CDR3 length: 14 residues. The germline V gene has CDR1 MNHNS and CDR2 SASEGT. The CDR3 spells CASSEGLVGGFKVF. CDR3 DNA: TGTGCCAGCAGTGAAGGCCTTGTTGGCGGGTTCAAGGTGTTC.

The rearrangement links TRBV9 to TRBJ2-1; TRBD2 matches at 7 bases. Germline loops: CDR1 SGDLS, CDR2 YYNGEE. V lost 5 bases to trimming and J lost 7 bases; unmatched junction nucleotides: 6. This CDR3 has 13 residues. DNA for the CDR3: TGTGCCAGCAGAAAGAGTAGCGGGAATGAGCAGTTCTTC. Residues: CASRKSSGNEQFF.

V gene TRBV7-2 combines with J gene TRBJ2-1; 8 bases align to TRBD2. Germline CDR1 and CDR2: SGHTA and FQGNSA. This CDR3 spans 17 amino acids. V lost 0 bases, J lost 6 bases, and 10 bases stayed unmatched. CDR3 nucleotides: TGTGCCAGCAGCTTAGCTGGCTCCGGGACTAGACGCAATGAGCAGTTCTTC. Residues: CASSLAGSGTRRNEQFF.

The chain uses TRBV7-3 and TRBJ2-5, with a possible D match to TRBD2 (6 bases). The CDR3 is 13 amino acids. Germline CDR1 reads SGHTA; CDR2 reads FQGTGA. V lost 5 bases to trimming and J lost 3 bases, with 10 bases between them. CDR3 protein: CASSSTGEETQYF. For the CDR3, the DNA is TGTGCCAGCAGCAGTACGGGGGAAGAGACCCAGTACTTC.

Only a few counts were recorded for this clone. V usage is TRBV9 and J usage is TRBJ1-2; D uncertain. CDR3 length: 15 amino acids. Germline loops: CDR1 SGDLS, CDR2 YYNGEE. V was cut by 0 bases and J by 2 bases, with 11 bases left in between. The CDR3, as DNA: TGTGCCAGCAGCGTAGAGGGAGGACCCAACTATGGCTACACCTTC. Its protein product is CASSVEGGPNYGYTF.

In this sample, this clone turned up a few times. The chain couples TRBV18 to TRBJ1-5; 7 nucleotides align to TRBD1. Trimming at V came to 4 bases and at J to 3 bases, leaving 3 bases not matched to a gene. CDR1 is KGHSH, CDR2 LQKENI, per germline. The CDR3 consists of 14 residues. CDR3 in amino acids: CASSRQGLNQPQHF. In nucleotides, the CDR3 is TGTGCCAGCTCACGACAGGGTCTCAATCAGCCCCAGCATTTT.

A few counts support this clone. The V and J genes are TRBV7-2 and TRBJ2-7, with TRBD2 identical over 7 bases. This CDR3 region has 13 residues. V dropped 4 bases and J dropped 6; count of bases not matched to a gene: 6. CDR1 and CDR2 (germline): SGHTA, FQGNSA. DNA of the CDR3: TGTGCCAGCAGCTCGGGGGGTTTCCCCGAGCAGTACTTC. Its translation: CASSSGGFPEQYF.

Here the CDR3 reads CASSSTGLAGGWTQYF. Here the CDR3 DNA reads TGTGCCAGCAGTTCTACAGGACTAGCGGGGGGCTGGACCCAGTACTTC. The chain links TRBV2 to TRBJ2-5; TRBD2 agrees at 14 bases. V lost 5 bases and J lost 7; bases outside the gene matches: 9. CDR3 size: 16 residues. CDR1 and CDR2 from the germline V gene are SNHLY and FYNNEI.

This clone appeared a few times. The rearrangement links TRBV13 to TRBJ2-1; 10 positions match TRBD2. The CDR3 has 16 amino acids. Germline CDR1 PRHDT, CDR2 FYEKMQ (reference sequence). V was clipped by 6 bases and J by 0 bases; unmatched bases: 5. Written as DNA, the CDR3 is TGTGCCAGCAGTGGGACTAGCGATCGCTCCTACAATGAGCAGTTCTTC. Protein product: CASSGTSDRSYNEQFF.

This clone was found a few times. Here the CDR3 DNA reads TGTGCCTGGAATAGGGCAGGGGTAAACACTGAAGCTTTCTTT. This encodes CAWNRAGVNTEAFF. The genes are TRBV30 and TRBJ1-1; perhaps TRBD1 as D (6 bases). Germline V gene lookup returns CDR1 GTSNPN and CDR2 SVGIG (reference sequence). The CDR3 loop spans 14 amino acids. Trimming stripped 4 bases from V and 2 bases from J, with 14 bases between.

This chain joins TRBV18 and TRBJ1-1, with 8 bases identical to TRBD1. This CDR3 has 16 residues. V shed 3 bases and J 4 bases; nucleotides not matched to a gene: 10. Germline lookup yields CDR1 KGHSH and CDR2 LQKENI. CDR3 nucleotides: TGTGCCAGCTCACCTTCCCTATTACAGGGGGGCACTGAAGCTTTCTTT. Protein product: CASSPSLLQGGTEAFF.

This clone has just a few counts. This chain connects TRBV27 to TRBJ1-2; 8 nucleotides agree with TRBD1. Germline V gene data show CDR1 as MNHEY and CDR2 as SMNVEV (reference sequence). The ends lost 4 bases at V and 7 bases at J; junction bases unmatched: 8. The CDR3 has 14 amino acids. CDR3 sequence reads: CASSSETGAFGYTF. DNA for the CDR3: TGTGCCAGCAGTTCCGAGACAGGGGCTTTTGGCTACACCTTC.

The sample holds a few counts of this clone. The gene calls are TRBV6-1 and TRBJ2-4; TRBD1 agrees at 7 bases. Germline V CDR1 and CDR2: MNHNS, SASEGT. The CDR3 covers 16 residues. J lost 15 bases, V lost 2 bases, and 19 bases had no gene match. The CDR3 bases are TGTGCCAGCAGTGAACCATTAACTACGGGACAGACACCGGGGTACTTC. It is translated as CASSEPLTTGQTPGYF.

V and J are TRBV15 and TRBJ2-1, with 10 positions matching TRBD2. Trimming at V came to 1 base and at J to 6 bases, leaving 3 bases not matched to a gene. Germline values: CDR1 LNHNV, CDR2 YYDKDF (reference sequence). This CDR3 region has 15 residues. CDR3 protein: CATSRVAGGPNEQFF. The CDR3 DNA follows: TGTGCCACCAGCAGAGTAGCGGGAGGTCCCAATGAGCAGTTCTTC.

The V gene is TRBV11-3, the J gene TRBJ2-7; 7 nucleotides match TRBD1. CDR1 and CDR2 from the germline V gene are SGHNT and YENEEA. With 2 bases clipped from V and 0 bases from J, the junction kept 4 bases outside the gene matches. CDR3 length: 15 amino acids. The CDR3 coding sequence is TGTGCCAGCAGCTTACTTACAGGGGCCTCCTACGAGCAGTACTTC. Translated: CASSLLTGASYEQYF.

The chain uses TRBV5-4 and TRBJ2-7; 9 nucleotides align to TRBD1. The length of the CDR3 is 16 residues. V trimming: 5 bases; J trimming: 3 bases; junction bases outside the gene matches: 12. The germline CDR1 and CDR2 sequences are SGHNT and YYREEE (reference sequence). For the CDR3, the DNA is TGTGCCAGCAGACCCGGGGGGACAGGGAGCGGCTACGAGCAGTACTTC. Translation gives CASRPGGTGSGYEQYF.

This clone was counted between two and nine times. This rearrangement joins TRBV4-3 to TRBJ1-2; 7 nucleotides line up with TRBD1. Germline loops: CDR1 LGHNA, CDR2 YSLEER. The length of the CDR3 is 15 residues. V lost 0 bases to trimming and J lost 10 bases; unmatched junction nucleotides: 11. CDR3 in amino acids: CASSQDLDRNRNYTF. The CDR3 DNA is TGCGCCAGCAGCCAAGATCTGGACAGGAACCGTAACTACACCTTC.